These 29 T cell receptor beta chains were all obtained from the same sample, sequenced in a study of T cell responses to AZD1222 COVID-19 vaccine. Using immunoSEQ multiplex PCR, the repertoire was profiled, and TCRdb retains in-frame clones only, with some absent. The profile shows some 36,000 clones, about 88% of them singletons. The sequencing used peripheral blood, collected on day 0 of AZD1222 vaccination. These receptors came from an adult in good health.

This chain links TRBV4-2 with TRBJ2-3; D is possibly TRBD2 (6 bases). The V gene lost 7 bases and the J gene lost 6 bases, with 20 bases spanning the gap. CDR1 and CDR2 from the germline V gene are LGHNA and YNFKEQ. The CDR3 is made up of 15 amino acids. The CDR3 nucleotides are TGTGCCAGCACCCGTTCGGACTATATCGGCGATACGCAGTATTTT. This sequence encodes CASTRSDYIGDTQYF.

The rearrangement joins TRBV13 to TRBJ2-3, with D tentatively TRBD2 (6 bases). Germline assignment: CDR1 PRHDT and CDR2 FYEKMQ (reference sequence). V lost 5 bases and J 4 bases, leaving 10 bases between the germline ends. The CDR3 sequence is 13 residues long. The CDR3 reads CASSETGADTQYF. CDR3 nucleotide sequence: TGTGCCAGCAGCGAAACGGGGGCAGATACGCAGTATTTT. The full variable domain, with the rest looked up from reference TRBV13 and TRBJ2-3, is AAGVIQSPRHLIKEKRETATLKCYPIPRHDTVYWYQQGPGQDPQFLISFYEKMQSDKGSIPDRFSAQQFSDYHSELNMSSLELGDSALYFCASSETGADTQYFGPGTRLTVL.

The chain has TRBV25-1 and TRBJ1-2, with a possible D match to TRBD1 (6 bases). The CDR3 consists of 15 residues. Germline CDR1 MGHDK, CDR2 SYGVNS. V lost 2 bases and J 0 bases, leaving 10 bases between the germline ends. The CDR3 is CASSEAGAPNYGYTF. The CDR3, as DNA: TGTGCCAGCAGTGAAGCAGGGGCCCCTAACTATGGCTACACCTTC.

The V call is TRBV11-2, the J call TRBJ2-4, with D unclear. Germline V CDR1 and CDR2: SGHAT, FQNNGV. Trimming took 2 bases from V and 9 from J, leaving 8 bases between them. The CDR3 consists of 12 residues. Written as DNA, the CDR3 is TGTGCCAGCAGCTTACTCCCGGGCATTCAGTACTTC. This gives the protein CASSLLPGIQYF. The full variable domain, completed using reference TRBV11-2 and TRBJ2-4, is EAGVAQSPRYKIIEKRQSVAFWCNPISGHATLYWYQQILGQGPKLLIQFQNNGVVDDSQLPKDRFSAERLKGVDSTLKIQPAKLEDSAVYLCASSLLPGIQYFGAGTRLSVL.

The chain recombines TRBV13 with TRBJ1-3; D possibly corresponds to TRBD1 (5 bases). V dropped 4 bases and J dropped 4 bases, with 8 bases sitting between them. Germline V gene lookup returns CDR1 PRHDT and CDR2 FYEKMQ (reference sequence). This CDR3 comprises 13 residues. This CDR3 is CASSWDVGNTIYF. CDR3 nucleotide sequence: TGTGCCAGCAGCTGGGACGTCGGAAACACCATATATTTT.

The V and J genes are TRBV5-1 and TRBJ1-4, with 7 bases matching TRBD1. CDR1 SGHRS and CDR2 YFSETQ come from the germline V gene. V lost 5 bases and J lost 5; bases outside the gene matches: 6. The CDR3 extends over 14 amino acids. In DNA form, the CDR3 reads TGCGCCAGCAGGGGGGACAGTAACAATGAAAAACTGTTTTTT. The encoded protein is CASRGDSNNEKLFF. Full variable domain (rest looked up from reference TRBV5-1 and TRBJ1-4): KAGVTQTPRYLIKTRGQQVTLSCSPISGHRSVSWYQQTPGQGLQFLFEYFSETQRNKGNFPGRFSGRQFSNSRSEMNVSTLELGDSALYLCASRGDSNNEKLFFGSGTQLSVL.

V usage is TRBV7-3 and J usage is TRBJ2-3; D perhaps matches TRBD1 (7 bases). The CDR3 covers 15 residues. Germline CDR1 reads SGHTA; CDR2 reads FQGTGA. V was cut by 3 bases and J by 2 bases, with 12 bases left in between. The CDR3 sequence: CASSFQGGFTDTQYF. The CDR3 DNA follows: TGTGCCAGCAGCTTCCAGGGGGGCTTCACAGATACGCAGTATTTT.

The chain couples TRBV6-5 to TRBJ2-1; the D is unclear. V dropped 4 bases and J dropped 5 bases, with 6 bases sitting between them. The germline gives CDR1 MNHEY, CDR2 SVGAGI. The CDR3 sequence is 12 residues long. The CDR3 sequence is CASSFTDNEQFF. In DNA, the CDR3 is TGTGCCAGCAGTTTCACAGACAATGAGCAGTTCTTC.

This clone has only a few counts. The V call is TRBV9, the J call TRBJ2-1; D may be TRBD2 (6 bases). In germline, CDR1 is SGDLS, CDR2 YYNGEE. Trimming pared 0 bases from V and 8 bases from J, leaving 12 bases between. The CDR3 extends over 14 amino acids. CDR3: CASSVAGALDEQFF. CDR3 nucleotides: TGTGCCAGCAGCGTAGCGGGAGCTCTCGATGAGCAGTTCTTC.

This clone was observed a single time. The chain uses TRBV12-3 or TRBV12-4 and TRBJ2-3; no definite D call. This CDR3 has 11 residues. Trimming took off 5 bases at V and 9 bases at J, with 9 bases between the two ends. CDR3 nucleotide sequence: TGTGCCAGCAGTCTTACGGGCACGCAGTATTTT. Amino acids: CASSLTGTQYF.

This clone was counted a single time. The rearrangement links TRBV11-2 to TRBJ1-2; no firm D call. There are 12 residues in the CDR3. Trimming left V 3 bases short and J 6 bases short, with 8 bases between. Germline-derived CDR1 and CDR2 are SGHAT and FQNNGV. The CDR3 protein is CASSFSKHGYTF. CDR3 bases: TGTGCCAGCAGCTTTAGTAAGCATGGCTACACCTTC.

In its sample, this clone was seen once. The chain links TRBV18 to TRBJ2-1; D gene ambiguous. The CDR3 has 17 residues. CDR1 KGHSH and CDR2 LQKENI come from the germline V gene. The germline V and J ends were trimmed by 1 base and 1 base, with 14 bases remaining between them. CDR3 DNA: TGTGCCAGCTCACCACGAGACGTCAGGCCTTCCTACAATGAGCAGTTCTTC. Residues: CASSPRDVRPSYNEQFF.

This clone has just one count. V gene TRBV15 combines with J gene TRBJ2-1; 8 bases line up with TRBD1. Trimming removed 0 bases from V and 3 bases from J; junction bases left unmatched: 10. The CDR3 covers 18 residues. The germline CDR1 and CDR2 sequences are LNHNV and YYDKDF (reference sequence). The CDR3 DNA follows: TGTGCCACCAGCAGAGATAAGGCAGGGGGCTTATTCTACAATGAGCAGTTCTTC. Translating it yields CATSRDKAGGLFYNEQFF.

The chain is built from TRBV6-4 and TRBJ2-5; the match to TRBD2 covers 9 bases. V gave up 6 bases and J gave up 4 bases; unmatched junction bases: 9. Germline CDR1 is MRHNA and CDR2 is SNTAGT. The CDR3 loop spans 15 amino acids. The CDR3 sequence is CASSVVAGEGETQYF. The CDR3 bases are TGTGCCAGCAGCGTGGTAGCGGGAGAGGGAGAGACCCAGTACTTC.

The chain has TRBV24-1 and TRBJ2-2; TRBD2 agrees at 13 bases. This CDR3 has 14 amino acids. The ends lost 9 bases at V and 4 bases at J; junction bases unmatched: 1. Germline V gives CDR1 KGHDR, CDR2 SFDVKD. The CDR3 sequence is CATRTSGGTGELFF. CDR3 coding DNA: TGTGCCACCCGGACTAGCGGGGGCACCGGGGAGCTGTTTTTT.

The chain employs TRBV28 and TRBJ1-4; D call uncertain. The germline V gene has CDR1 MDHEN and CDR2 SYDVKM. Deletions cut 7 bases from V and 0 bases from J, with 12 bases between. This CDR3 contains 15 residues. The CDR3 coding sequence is TGTGCCAGCAAAACTCACAGCTCAACTAATGAAAAACTGTTTTTT. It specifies CASKTHSSTNEKLFF.

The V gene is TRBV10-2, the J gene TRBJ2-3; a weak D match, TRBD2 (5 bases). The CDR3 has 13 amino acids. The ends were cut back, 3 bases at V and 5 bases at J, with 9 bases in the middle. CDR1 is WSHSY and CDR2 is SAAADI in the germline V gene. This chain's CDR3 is CASSDVRGDTQYF. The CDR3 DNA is TGCGCCAGCAGTGATGTCCGGGGAGATACGCAGTATTTT.

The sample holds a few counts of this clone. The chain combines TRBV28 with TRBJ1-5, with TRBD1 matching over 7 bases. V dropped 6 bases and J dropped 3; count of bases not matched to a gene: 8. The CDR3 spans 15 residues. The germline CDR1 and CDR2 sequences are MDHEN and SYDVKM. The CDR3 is CASRDDRVINQPQHF. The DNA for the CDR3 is TGTGCCAGCAGGGACGACAGGGTCATCAATCAGCCCCAGCATTTT.

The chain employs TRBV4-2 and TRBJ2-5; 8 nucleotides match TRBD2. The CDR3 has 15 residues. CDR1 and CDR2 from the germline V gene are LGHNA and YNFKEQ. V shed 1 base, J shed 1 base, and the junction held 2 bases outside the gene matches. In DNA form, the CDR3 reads TGTGCCAGCAGCCAAGTAGCGGGAACCCAAGAGACCCAGTACTTC. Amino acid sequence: CASSQVAGTQETQYF.

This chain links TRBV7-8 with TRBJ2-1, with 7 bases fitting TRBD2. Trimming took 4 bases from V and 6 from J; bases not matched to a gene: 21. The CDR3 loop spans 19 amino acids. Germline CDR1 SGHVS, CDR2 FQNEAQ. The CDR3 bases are TGTGCCAGCAGCTCCCGGACTAGATGGGGCGGGAGTGGGGTCAATGAGCAGTTCTTC. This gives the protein CASSSRTRWGGSGVNEQFF.

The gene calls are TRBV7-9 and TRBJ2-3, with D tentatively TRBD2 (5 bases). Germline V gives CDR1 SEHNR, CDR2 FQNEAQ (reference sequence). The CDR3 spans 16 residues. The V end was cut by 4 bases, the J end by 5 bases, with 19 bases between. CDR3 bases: TGTGCCAGCAGCTCCCAAGCGGCTCCATGGGAAGATACGCAGTATTTT. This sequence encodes CASSSQAAPWEDTQYF.

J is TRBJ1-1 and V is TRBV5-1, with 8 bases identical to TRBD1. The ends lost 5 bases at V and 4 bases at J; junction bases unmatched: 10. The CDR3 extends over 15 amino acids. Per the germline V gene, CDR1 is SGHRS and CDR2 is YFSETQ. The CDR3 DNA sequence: TGCGCCAGCAGTAACCTCAGGGGGCCTGGCACTGAAGCTTTCTTT. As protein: CASSNLRGPGTEAFF. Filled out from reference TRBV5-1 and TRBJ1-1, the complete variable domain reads KAGVTQTPRYLIKTRGQQVTLSCSPISGHRSVSWYQQTPGQGLQFLFEYFSETQRNKGNFPGRFSGRQFSNSRSEMNVSTLELGDSALYLCASSNLRGPGTEAFFGQGTRLTVV.

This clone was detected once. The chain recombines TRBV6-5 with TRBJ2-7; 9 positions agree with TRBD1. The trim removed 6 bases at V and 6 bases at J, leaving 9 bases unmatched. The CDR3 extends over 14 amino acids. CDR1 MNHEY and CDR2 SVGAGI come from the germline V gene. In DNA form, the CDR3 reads TGTGCCAGCAGCAGGACAGGGGAAGGAAGCGAGCAGTACTTC. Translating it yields CASSRTGEGSEQYF.

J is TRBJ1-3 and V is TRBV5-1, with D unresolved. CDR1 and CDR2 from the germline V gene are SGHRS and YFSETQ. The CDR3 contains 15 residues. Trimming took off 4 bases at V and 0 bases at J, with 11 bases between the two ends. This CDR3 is CASSATVSSGNTIYF. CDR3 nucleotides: TGCGCCAGCAGCGCTACAGTGAGCTCTGGAAACACCATATATTTT.

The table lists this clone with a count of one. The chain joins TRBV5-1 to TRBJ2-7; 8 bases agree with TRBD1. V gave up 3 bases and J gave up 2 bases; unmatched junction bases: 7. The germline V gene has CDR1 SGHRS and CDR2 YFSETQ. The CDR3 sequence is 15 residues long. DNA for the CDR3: TGCGCCAGCAGCTCGACAGGGGTTGTCCCCTACGAGCAGTACTTC. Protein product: CASSSTGVVPYEQYF.

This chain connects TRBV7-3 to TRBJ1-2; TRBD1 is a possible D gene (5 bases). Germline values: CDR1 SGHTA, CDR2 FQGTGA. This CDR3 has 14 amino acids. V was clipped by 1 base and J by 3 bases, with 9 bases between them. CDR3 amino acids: CASSLIGGDYGYTF. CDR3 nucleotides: TGTGCCAGCAGCTTAATCGGGGGAGACTATGGCTACACCTTC.

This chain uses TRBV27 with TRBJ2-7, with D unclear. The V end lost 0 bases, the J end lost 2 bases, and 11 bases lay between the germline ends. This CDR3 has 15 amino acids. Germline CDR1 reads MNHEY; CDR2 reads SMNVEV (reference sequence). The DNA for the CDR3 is TGTGCCAGCAGTTTATCGTTTGGCCGGACCTACGAGCAGTACTTC. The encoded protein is CASSLSFGRTYEQYF.

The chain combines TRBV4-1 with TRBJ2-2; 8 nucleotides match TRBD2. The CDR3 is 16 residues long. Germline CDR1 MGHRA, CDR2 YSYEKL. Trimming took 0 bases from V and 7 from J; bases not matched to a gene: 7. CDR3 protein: CASSQDRASGHGELFF. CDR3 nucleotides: TGCGCCAGCAGCCAAGATCGGGCTAGCGGGCACGGGGAGCTGTTTTTT.

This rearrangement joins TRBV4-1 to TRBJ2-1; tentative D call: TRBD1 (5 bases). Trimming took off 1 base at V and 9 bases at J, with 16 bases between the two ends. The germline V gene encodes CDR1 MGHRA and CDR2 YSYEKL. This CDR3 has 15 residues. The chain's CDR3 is CASSQGGPLDSEQFF. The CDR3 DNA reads TGCGCCAGCAGCCAAGGGGGTCCCTTAGACAGTGAGCAGTTCTTC.